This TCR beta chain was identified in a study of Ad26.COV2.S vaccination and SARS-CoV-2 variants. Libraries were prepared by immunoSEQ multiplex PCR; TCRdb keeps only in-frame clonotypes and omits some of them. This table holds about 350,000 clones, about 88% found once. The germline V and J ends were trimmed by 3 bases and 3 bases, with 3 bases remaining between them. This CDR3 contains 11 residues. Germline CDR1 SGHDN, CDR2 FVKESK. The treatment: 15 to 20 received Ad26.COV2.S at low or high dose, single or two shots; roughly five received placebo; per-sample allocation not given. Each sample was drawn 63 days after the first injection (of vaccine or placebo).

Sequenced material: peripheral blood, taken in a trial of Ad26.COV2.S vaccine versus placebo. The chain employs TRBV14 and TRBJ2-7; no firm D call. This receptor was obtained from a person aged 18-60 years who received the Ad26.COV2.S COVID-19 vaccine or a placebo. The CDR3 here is CASSQYYEQYF. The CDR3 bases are TGTGCCAGCAGCCAGTACTACGAGCAGTACTTC.